The T cell receptor (beta chain) described here comes from a study of shared clonotypes between healthy human individuals. This clone was found once. Each sorted subset replicate got 200 ng genomic DNA, around 29,000 genomes. Libraries were prepared by immunoSEQ multiplex PCR; TCRdb keeps only in-frame clonotypes and omits some of them. The sample records about 1 million clones, more than 60% being singletons. This TCR came from a man aged 18 to 35 in good health. The sequenced sample consisted of memory CD4+ T cells sorted from blood. Sample subset: CD45RA-negative fraction.

The CDR3 coding sequence is TGTGCCATCAGTGAGTCGATACTAGCGGGAGGGCCCTCTGAAGATACGCAGTATTTT. It specifies CAISESILAGGPSEDTQYF. The chain joins TRBV10-3 to TRBJ2-3; 13 nucleotides align to TRBD2. This CDR3 has 19 amino acids. V lost 0 bases and J lost 5; bases outside the gene matches: 11. The germline gives CDR1 ENHRY, CDR2 SYGVKD.